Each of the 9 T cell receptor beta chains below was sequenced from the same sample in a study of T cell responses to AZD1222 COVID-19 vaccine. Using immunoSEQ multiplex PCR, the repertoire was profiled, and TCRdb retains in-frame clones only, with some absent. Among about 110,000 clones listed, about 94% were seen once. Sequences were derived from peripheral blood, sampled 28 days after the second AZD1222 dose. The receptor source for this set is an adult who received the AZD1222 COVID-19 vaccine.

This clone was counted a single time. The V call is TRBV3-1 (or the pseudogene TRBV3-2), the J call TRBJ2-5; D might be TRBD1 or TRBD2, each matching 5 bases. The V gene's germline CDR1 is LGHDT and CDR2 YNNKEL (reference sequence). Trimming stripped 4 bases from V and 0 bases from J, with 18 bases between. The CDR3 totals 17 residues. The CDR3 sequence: CASSPPGLGKYQETQYF. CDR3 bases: TGTGCCAGCAGCCCCCCGGGGCTGGGGAAGTACCAAGAGACCCAGTACTTC.

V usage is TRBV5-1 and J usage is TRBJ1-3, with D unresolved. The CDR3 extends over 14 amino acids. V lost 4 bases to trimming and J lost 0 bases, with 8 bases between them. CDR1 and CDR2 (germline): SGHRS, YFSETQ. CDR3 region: CASSLENSGNTIYF. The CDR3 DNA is TGCGCCAGCAGCCTAGAGAACTCTGGAAACACCATATATTTT.

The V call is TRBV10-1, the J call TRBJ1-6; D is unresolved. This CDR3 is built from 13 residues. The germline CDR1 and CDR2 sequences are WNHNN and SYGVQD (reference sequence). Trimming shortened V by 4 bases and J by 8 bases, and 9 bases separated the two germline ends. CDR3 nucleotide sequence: TGCGCCAGCAGTGCTAGGAGGGATTCACCCCTCCACTTT. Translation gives CASSARRDSPLHF.

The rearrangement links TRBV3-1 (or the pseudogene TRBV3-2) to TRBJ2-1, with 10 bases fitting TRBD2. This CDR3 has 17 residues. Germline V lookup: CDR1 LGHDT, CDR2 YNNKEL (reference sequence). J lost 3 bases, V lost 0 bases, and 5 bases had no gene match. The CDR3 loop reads CASSQDGLADDYNEQFF. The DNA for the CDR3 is TGTGCCAGCAGCCAAGATGGACTAGCGGATGACTACAATGAGCAGTTCTTC.

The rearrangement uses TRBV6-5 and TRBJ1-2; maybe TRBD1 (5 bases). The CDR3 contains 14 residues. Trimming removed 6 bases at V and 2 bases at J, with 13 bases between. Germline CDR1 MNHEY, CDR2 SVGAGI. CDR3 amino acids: CASRPSGGNYGYTF. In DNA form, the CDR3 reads TGTGCCAGCAGGCCTTCCGGGGGGAACTATGGCTACACCTTC.

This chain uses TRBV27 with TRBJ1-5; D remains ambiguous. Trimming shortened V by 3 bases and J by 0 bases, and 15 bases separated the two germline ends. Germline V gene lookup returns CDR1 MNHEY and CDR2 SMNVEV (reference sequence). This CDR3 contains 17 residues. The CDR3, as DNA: TGTGCCAGCAGTTTCACGGGAGCAGTATATAGCAATCAGCCCCAGCATTTT. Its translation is CASSFTGAVYSNQPQHF.

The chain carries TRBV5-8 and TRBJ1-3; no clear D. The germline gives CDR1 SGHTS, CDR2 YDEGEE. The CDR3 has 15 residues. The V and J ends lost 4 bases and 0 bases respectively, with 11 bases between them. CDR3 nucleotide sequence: TGTGCCAGCAGCGGTAGGGTTGGCTCTGGAAACACCATATATTTT. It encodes CASSGRVGSGNTIYF.

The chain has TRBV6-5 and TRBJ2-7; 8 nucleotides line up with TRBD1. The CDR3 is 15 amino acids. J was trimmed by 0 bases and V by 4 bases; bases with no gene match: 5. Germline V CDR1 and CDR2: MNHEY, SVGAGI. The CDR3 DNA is TGTGCCAGCAGTTCTGGACAGGGACTCTCCTACGAGCAGTACTTC. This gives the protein CASSSGQGLSYEQYF.

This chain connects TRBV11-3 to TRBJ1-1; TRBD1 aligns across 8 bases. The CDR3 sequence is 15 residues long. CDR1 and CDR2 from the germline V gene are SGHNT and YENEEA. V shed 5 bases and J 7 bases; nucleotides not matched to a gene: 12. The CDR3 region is CASSHLQNTGGEAFF. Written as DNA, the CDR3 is TGTGCCAGCAGCCATCTTCAAAACACAGGGGGTGAAGCTTTCTTT. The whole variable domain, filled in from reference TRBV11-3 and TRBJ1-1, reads EAGVVQSPRYKIIEKKQPVAFWCNPISGHNTLYWYLQNLGQGPELLIRYENEEAVDDSQLPKDRFSAERLKGVDSTLKIQPAELGDSAVYLCASSHLQNTGGEAFFGQGTRLTVV.